A selection of T cell receptor beta chains follows, all from one sample in a study of blood T cell repertoires in COVID-19. Produced via immunoSEQ multiplex PCR; TCRdb's table is partial and in-frame only. The profile shows nearly 200,000 clones, almost 85% of them singletons. Sequencing was performed on peripheral blood. These TCRs come from a human donor with acute or convalescent COVID-19. The donor label of this sample is uncertain. Both conserved end residues are part of each CDR3. The D gene is left open where the match is weak. The size of a clone is reported for some rows only, either as once, few or many, or as a class for expanded clones.

D gene	V gene	clone size	J gene	CDR3 protein	CDR3 DNA
.	TRBV20-1	.	TRBJ1-1	CSASRQGITEAFF	TGCAGTGCTAGTAGGCAGGGTATCACTGAAGCTTTCTTT
TRBD1	TRBV5-5	.	TRBJ1-6	CASSWATGGGYNSPLHF	TGTGCCAGCAGCTGGGCGACAGGGGGAGGATATAATTCACCCCTCCACTTT
TRBD2	TRBV4-3	.	TRBJ2-1	CASSQDTSGSNNEQFF	TGCGCCAGCAGCCAGGACACTAGCGGGAGTAACAATGAGCAGTTCTTC
.	TRBV24-1	.	TRBJ2-2	CATSDPRGPGELFF	TGTGCCACCAGTGATCCCAGGGGACCCGGGGAGCTGTTTTTT
.	TRBV3-1/TRBV3-2	.	TRBJ2-1	CASSQGRPTEQFF	TGTGCCAGCAGCCAGGGCCGACCTACTGAGCAGTTCTTC
.	TRBV15	many	TRBJ1-5	CATSRSMGDSPQHF	TGTGCCACCAGCCGGTCAATGGGAGACTCTCCCCAGCATTTT
TRBD2	TRBV2	.	TRBJ2-1	CASTGLAGEYNEQFF	TGTGCCAGCACCGGTCTAGCGGGGGAGTACAATGAGCAGTTCTTC
.	TRBV5-1	.	TRBJ2-2	CASSRDRATGELFF	TGCGCCAGCAGCCGAGACAGAGCCACCGGGGAGCTGTTTTTT
TRBD1	TRBV5-8	.	TRBJ2-2	CASRYTGGVNTGELFF	TGTGCCAGCAGATATACAGGGGGCGTCAACACCGGGGAGCTGTTTTTT
.	TRBV5-6	.	TRBJ1-6	CASSLRIIRQGSNSPLHF	TGTGCCAGCAGCTTGCGTATAATACGGCAGGGTAGCAATTCACCCCTCCACTTT
.	TRBV24-1	.	TRBJ1-1	CATSDLWGGPEAFF	TGTGCCACCAGTGATTTGTGGGGGGGCCCTGAAGCTTTCTTT
.	TRBV7-9	.	TRBJ2-7	CASSSGTLKRSYEQYF	TGTGCCAGCAGCTCCGGGACACTGAAACGCTCCTACGAGCAGTACTTC
.	TRBV12-5	once	TRBJ2-6	CASGLVTGANVLTF	TGTGCTAGTGGTTTGGTCACTGGGGCCAACGTCCTGACTTTC
.	TRBV20-1	once	TRBJ2-7	CSASHYSYEQYF	TGCAGTGCTAGTCACTACTCCTACGAGCAGTACTTC
TRBD2	TRBV24-1	once	TRBJ2-3	CATSDVSGKGTDTQYF	TGTGCCACCAGTGATGTTAGCGGGAAGGGCACAGATACGCAGTATTTT
TRBD2	TRBV24-1	once	TRBJ2-2	CATRGTSGSLADTGELFF	TGTGCCACCAGGGGGACTAGCGGGAGTTTAGCGGACACCGGGGAGCTGTTTTTT
TRBD1	TRBV29-1	.	TRBJ1-2	CSAWTGVGGYTF	TGCAGCGCCTGGACAGGGGTAGGGGGCTACACCTTC
TRBD2	TRBV6-5	.	TRBJ2-7	CACGTSGSSNEQYF	TGTGCCTGTGGGACTAGCGGGAGTAGCAACGAGCAGTACTTC
.	TRBV6-1	.	TRBJ1-5	CASSDPEGGRYGNQPQHF	TGTGCCAGCAGTGACCCCGAGGGGGGGAGGTATGGCAATCAGCCCCAGCATTTT
.	TRBV6-6	.	TRBJ1-1	CASSFQDRVNTEAFF	TGTGCCAGCAGTTTTCAGGACAGAGTTAACACTGAAGCTTTCTTT
TRBD1	TRBV28	.	TRBJ2-5	CASSNRDSQETQYF	TGTGCCAGCAGCAACCGGGACAGCCAAGAGACCCAGTACTTC